The sequence of this TCR beta chain was determined in a study of T cell responses to AZD1222 COVID-19 vaccine. A note on this clone: Its antigen is still unknown.

Using immunoSEQ multiplex PCR, the repertoire was profiled, and TCRdb retains in-frame clones only, with some absent. The profile shows 150,000 to 200,000 clones, about nine tenths of them singletons. CDR1 DFQATT and CDR2 SNEGSKA come from the germline V gene (reference sequence). J gave up 4 bases and V 3 bases, and 6 bases lay outside the gene matches. The CDR3 loop spans 14 amino acids. Study-wide findings and caveats: Most donors were white British, females outnumbered males, and clonal diversity was possibly underestimated. Baseline serostatus was positive in only a handful of AZD1222 recipients.

The sample consisted of peripheral blood, taken on day 0 of AZD1222 vaccination. The chain links TRBV20-1 to TRBJ2-5; 9 bases align to TRBD2. This clonotype was sampled from an adult in good health. The CDR3 sequence is CSASLRGGGETQYF. CDR3 DNA: TGCAGTGCTAGTCTGCGGGGGGGCGGAGAGACCCAGTACTTC.